This T cell receptor beta chain derives from a study of blood T cell repertoires in COVID-19. The CDR3 is made up of 14 amino acids. The trim removed 4 bases at V and 4 bases at J, leaving 7 bases unmatched. CDR1 is SGHTS, CDR2 YDEGEE, per germline. Original analysis: Amplification with reference gene primers provided the estimates of nucleated cell counts. This table comes from immunoSEQ multiplex PCR, and its TCRdb copy is limited to in-frame clones, with some not included. For V, J and clone size, that table is used; D and trimming come from the DNA. Among over 200,000 clones, about four fifths were seen once, and the ten largest hold about 8.9%.

This TCR came from a woman between 45 and 60 years old with acute or convalescent COVID-19. The specimen sequenced was peripheral blood. The chain recombines TRBV5-8 with TRBJ1-2, with TRBD1 matching over 7 bases. CDR3 sequence reads: CASSPQTGIYGYTF. DNA for the CDR3: TGTGCCAGCAGCCCCCAGACAGGGATCTATGGCTACACCTTC.